The present entry profiles one TCR beta chain with its context. Trimming took 5 bases from V and 6 from J; bases not matched to a gene: 3. The CDR3 has 12 amino acids. CDR1 SNHLY and CDR2 FYNNEI come from the germline V gene. The repertoire was sequenced with immunoSEQ multiplex PCR; TCRdb's copy has only in-frame clones and lacks some. This table holds nearly 95,000 clones, 94% found once. This record comes from a study of OX40 agonist ivuxolimab in advanced cancers. Study summary: At doses from 0.01 to 10 mg/kg, patients were given intravenous ivuxolimab every 2 weeks. Anti-PD-1, anti-PD-L1 or anti-CTLA-4 therapy given earlier was allowed, and over 35% had some.

The gene calls are TRBV2 and TRBJ2-7, with TRBD1 identical over 8 bases. The TCR was taken from an adult with an advanced solid tumor such as melanoma, head and neck, liver or kidney cancer. The sequencing used CD4+ or CD8+ T cells sorted from blood, collected in a trial of the OX40 agonist ivuxolimab. The CDR3 region has the DNA TGTGCCAGCAGTTCCGGACAGGGCGAGCAGTACTTC. The encoded protein is CASSSGQGEQYF.